The entry below describes one T cell receptor (beta chain). The antigen is not known. This CDR3 has 14 residues. Trimming removed 5 bases at V and 0 bases at J, with 9 bases between. Per the germline V gene, CDR1 is SGHTA and CDR2 is FQGTGA. The repertoire was sequenced with immunoSEQ multiplex PCR; TCRdb's copy has only in-frame clones and lacks some. The repertoire holds about 13,000 clones, with about 85% as singletons. This sample is part of a study of chemoradiotherapy in HPV16-positive cancers. Across the whole study: Candidate HPV-specific T-cell clones and common TCR motifs came from functional assays in a couple of HPV16-positive patients.

Over chemoradiotherapy, repertoires were sampled more than once. Findings and limits, study-wide: During treatment, candidate HPV-specific clones and E7-related motifs expanded in tumor. In HPV16-positive patients, HPV-responsive T-cell expansion tracked better recurrence-free survival.

Sample: blood, taken from a patient who underwent chemoradiotherapy. The chain has TRBV7-3 and TRBJ2-3, with unresolved D. The clonotype comes from a human donor with HPV-associated anogenital cancer. DNA for the CDR3: TGTGCCAGCAGCCATTACGGGAGCACAGATACGCAGTATTTT. Translating gives CASSHYGSTDTQYF.